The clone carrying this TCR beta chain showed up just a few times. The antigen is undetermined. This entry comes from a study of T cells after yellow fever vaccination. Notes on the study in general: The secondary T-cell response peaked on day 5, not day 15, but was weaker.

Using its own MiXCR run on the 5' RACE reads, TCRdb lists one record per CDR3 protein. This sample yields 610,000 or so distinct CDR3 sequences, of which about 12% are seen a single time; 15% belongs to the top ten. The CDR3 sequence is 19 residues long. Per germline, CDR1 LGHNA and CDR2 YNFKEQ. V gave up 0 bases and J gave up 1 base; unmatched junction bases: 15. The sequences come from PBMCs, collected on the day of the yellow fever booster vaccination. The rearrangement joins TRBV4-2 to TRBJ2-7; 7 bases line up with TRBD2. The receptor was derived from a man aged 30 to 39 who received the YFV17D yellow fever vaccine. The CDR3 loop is CASSQDENVSGGSSYEQYF. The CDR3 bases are TGTGCCAGCAGCCAAGATGAGAACGTCAGTGGCGGGAGTTCCTACGAGCAGTACTTC.